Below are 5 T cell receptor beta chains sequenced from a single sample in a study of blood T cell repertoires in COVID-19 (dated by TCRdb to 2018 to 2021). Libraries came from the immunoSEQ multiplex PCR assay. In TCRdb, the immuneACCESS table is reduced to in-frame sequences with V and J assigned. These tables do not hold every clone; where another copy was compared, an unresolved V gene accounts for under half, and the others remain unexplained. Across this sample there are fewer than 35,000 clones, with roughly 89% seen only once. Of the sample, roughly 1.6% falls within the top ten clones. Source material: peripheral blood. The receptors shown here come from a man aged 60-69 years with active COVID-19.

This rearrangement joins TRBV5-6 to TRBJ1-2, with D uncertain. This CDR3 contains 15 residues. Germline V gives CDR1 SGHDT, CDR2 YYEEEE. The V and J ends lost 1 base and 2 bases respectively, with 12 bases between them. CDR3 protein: CASSLLGSRNYGYTF. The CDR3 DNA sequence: TGTGCCAGCAGCTTGTTGGGGAGTCGCAACTATGGCTACACCTTC.

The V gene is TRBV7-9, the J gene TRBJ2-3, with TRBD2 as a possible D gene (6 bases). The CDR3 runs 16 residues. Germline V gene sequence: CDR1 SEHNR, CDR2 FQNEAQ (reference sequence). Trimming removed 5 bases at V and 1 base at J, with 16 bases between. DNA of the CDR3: TGTGCCAGCAGCCCGACCTCGGGCGGGGGCACAGATACGCAGTATTTT. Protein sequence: CASSPTSGGGTDTQYF.

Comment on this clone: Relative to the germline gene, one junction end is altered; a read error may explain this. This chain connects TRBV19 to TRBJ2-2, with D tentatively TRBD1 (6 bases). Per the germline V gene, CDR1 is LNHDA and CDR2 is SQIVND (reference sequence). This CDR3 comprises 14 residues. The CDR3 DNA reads TGTGCCAGCAATCCGGGACAAAACAACGGGGAGCTGTTTTTT. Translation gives CASNPGQNNGELFF.

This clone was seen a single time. The CDR3 here is CASSTITGGNSPLHF. As DNA, the CDR3 is TGTGCCAGCAGCACCATAACAGGGGGCAATTCACCCCTCCACTTT. This rearrangement joins TRBV11-3 to TRBJ1-6, with 9 bases fitting TRBD1. The V and J ends lost 5 bases and 7 bases, in that order; junction bases with no gene match: 6. Germline V gene sequence: CDR1 SGHNT, CDR2 YENEEA. CDR3 length equals 15 residues.

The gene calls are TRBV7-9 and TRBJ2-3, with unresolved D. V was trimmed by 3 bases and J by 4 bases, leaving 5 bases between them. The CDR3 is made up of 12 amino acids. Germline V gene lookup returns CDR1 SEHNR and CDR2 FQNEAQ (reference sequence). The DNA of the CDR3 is TGTGCCAGCAGCTTGGGCCCAGATACGCAGTATTTT. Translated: CASSLGPDTQYF.